The 14 T cell receptor beta chains below all came from one sample that was sequenced in a study of T-cell memory formation after mild COVID-19. TCRdb processed the 5' RACE reads anew with MiXCR; each CDR3 protein has one entry. The table records some 450,000 distinct CDR3 sequences, about 20% of them present only once. The specimen was PBMCs or a T cell subset sorted from them (not recorded which). Source of these receptors: a man aged 18 to 29 who had mild COVID-19 (a few samples of this study predate the infection). Cell type and time point are not known.

This sequence joins TRBV7-3 and TRBJ1-1; TRBD1 agrees at 7 bases. V gave up 5 bases and J gave up 0 bases; unmatched junction bases: 12. The CDR3 covers 17 residues. CDR1 and CDR2 (germline): SGHTA, FQGTGA. As DNA, the CDR3 is TGTGCCAGCAGCAATAGAGGGGGCCGAGTTGTGAACACTGAAGCTTTCTTT. Translating gives CASSNRGGRVVNTEAFF.

This clonotype came up a few times. The V call is TRBV6-6, the J call TRBJ2-7; no firm D call. CDR1 is MNHNY, CDR2 SVGAGI, per germline (reference sequence). V was pared by 7 bases and J by 0 bases, with 7 bases between. The CDR3 covers 12 residues. The chain's CDR3 is CASKHPSYEQYF. In DNA, the CDR3 is TGTGCCAGCAAGCACCCCTCCTACGAGCAGTACTTC.

This clonotype was counted ten times or more. The chain uses TRBV20-1 and TRBJ2-4; 8 nucleotides agree with TRBD2. Germline V lookup: CDR1 DFQATT, CDR2 SNEGSKA (reference sequence). The CDR3 has 18 residues. The V gene end was trimmed by 3 bases and the J gene end by 3 bases; junction bases not matched to a gene: 16. CDR3 in DNA: TGCAGTGCTAGGATTCCGGGACTAGGGCTGGGTGGCAAAAACATTCAGTACTTC. Its protein product is CSARIPGLGLGGKNIQYF.

A few counts support this clonotype. The chain employs TRBV4-3 and TRBJ2-2; D unclear. Trimming took off 0 bases at V and 3 bases at J, with 8 bases between the two ends. Looked up from germline, CDR1 is LGHNA and CDR2 is YSLEER. CDR3 size: 15 residues. The CDR3 loop reads CASSQDFGDTGELFF. The CDR3 region has the DNA TGCGCCAGCAGCCAAGATTTCGGAGACACCGGGGAGCTGTTTTTT.

This clonotype was counted at least ten times. The chain links TRBV7-6 to TRBJ2-2, with 9 bases matching TRBD2. The ends lost 3 bases at V and 6 bases at J; junction bases unmatched: 5. The CDR3 has 15 amino acids. CDR1 is SGHVS and CDR2 is FNYEAQ in the germline V gene. The CDR3 spells CASSLRGGLSGELFF. In DNA form, the CDR3 reads TGTGCCAGCAGCTTGCGGGGGGGCTTGTCCGGGGAGCTGTTTTTT.

The chain links TRBV27 to TRBJ1-6, with no clear D. V lost 5 bases to trimming and J lost 9 bases, with 11 bases between them. Germline V gene lookup returns CDR1 MNHEY and CDR2 SMNVEV (reference sequence). The CDR3 is 13 amino acids. The CDR3 region has the DNA TGTGCCAGCAGTATCCGCTGGAGTTCACCCCTCCACTTT. This encodes CASSIRWSSPLHF.

In its sample, this clonotype was seen a few times. The chain couples TRBV5-1 to TRBJ2-2; tentatively, D is TRBD2 (6 bases). The CDR3 spans 15 residues. CDR1 is SGHRS and CDR2 is YFSETQ in the germline V gene. Trimming removed 4 bases from V and 6 bases from J, with 16 bases in between. In DNA form, the CDR3 reads TGCGCCAGCAGCCCCATGGGAGGCGGTCCCGGGGAGCTGTTTTTT. Translated: CASSPMGGGPGELFF.

This clonotype was recorded a few times. CDR3 DNA: TGTGCCAGCGGAGGGGTGTCGAACACCGGGGAGCTGTTTTTT. This codes for CASGGVSNTGELFF. The chain has TRBV18 and TRBJ2-2; D is possibly TRBD2 (6 bases). V lost 8 bases to trimming and J lost 0 bases, with 10 bases between them. The V gene's germline CDR1 is KGHSH and CDR2 LQKENI. This CDR3 spans 14 amino acids.

This clonotype was picked up a small number of times. The V and J genes are TRBV19 and TRBJ2-3; maybe TRBD1 (5 bases). CDR3 size: 14 residues. The V and J ends lost 7 bases and 3 bases respectively, with 14 bases between them. Germline-derived CDR1 and CDR2 are LNHDA and SQIVND (reference sequence). CDR3 protein: CASMLGATTDTQYF. CDR3 DNA sequence: TGTGCCAGTATGTTAGGGGCCACGACAGATACGCAGTATTTT.

A few counts support this clonotype. This chain connects TRBV7-6 to TRBJ1-1; D call uncertain. This CDR3 has 15 residues. Trimming took 2 bases from V and 0 from J, leaving 10 bases between them. CDR1 is SGHVS, CDR2 FNYEAQ, per germline. The CDR3 region is CASSLRKGLNTEAFF. In DNA, the CDR3 is TGTGCCAGCAGCTTAAGAAAGGGATTGAACACTGAAGCTTTCTTT.

The table lists this clonotype with a few counts. The chain combines TRBV5-4 with TRBJ2-6; a possible D gene is TRBD2 (5 bases). Germline CDR1 SGHNT, CDR2 YYREEE (reference sequence). V was cut by 4 bases and J by 7 bases, with 15 bases left in between. The CDR3 contains 15 residues. The CDR3 DNA reads TGTGCCAGCAGCCCCCTCCAGTCGGGAGCCAACGTCCTGACTTTC. This codes for CASSPLQSGANVLTF.

This chain connects TRBV20-1 to TRBJ2-5; D gene uncertain. Trimming took 1 base from V and 2 from J, leaving 11 bases between them. This CDR3 has 14 residues. Germline V gene sequence: CDR1 DFQATT, CDR2 SNEGSKA (reference sequence). CDR3 sequence reads: CSARGGSSQETQYF. CDR3 bases: TGCAGTGCTAGAGGAGGATCCTCACAAGAGACCCAGTACTTC.

The table lists this clonotype with a few counts. V usage is TRBV28 and J usage is TRBJ2-5; maybe TRBD2 (5 bases). Germline V gene data show CDR1 as MDHEN and CDR2 as SYDVKM. Trimming removed 1 base from V and 4 bases from J, with 10 bases in between. This CDR3 region has 14 residues. CDR3 bases: TGTGCCAGCAGTTTATCCGCGACTATAGAGACCCAGTACTTC. This gives the protein CASSLSATIETQYF.

This clonotype has ten or more counts. V usage is TRBV7-2 and J usage is TRBJ1-2; D is unresolved. Trimming removed 3 bases at V and 2 bases at J, with 7 bases between. The germline V gene encodes CDR1 SGHTA and CDR2 FQGNSA. This CDR3 is built from 13 residues. The CDR3 nucleotides read TGTGCCAGCAGCTTTGGCAGGAACTATGGCTACACCTTC. This translates into CASSFGRNYGYTF.